The 21 T cell receptor beta chains in this list originate from one sample, sequenced in a study of CD8+CD57+ T cells in acquired aplastic anemia. Researchers used genomic DNA as the template to profile TCR beta VDJ and CDR3. A single record per CDR3 protein comes from TCRdb applying MiXCR to the reads. The data hold hundreds of thousands of distinct CDR3 sequences, with 40% to 60% observed a single time. The sequenced patients had an expansion of CD8+CD57+ cells seen by flow cytometry. Sample: sorted CD4+, CD8+, or CD8+CD57+ T cells (not recorded which) from PBMCs. These receptors originate from a human donor with aplastic anemia.

This clonotype was seen a single time. The genes are TRBV29-1 and TRBJ1-1; D is possibly TRBD1 (5 bases). The CDR3 totals 16 residues. Trimming took 1 base from V and 1 from J, leaving 16 bases between them. Germline CDR1 and CDR2: SQVTM and ANQGSEA. The CDR3 region is CSVEGGKRYPNTEAFF. As DNA, the CDR3 is TGCAGCGTTGAAGGGGGGAAAAGGTACCCGAACACTGAAGCTTTCTTT. The variable domain in full, with the rest retrieved from reference TRBV29-1 and TRBJ1-1, is SAVISQKPSRDICQRGTSLTIQCQVDSQVTMMFWYRQQPGQSLTLIATANQGSEATYESGFVIDKFPISRPNLTFSTLTVSNMSPEDSSIYLCSVEGGKRYPNTEAFFGQGTRLTVV.

This sequence joins TRBV19 and TRBJ1-1; D call uncertain. V dropped 3 bases and J dropped 0 bases, with 5 bases sitting between them. Germline V gene data show CDR1 as LNHDA and CDR2 as SQIVND (reference sequence). This CDR3 has 13 amino acids. DNA of the CDR3: TGTGCCAGTAGTATTTTAATGAACACTGAAGCTTTCTTT. Translation: CASSILMNTEAFF.

This clonotype was seen ten or more times. The chain is built from TRBV2 and TRBJ2-7, with 8 bases that match TRBD1. Germline lookup yields CDR1 SNHLY and CDR2 FYNNEI. The V and J ends lost 4 bases and 4 bases, in that order; junction bases with no gene match: 0. The CDR3 spans 12 residues. CDR3: CASSGQGYEQYF. The CDR3 DNA is TGTGCCAGCAGTGGACAGGGGTACGAGCAGTACTTC.

The rearrangement joins TRBV19 to TRBJ1-1; 7 positions match TRBD1. Germline lookup yields CDR1 LNHDA and CDR2 SQIVND (reference sequence). This CDR3 region has 14 residues. After removal of 0 bases from V and 5 bases from J, the junction contained 3 bases not matched to a gene. CDR3 bases: TGTGCCAGTAGTATAGACCAGGGGGGGACTGAAGCTTTCTTT. This sequence encodes CASSIDQGGTEAFF.

This clonotype was observed a few times. The gene calls are TRBV7-6 and TRBJ1-6; D is possibly TRBD1 (5 bases). Germline loops: CDR1 SGHVS, CDR2 FNYEAQ. Trimming left V 1 base short and J 8 bases short, with 18 bases between. The CDR3 is 17 amino acids. The chain's CDR3 is CASSLEGTLFLHSPLHF. The CDR3 DNA is TGTGCCAGCAGCTTAGAAGGGACCCTCTTCCTGCATTCACCCCTCCACTTT.

This chain uses TRBV29-1 with TRBJ1-2; the match to TRBD1 covers 7 bases. After removal of 5 bases from V and 5 bases from J, the junction contained 5 bases not matched to a gene. Germline V gene data show CDR1 as SQVTM and CDR2 as ANQGSEA. CDR3 size: 12 residues. The CDR3 protein is CSVYTGDYGYTF. In DNA form, the CDR3 reads TGCAGCGTTTACACAGGGGATTATGGCTACACCTTC.

The genes are TRBV24-1 and TRBJ2-3; a possible D gene is TRBD2 (5 bases). The V end lost 3 bases, the J end lost 1 base, and 16 bases lay between the germline ends. CDR1 KGHDR and CDR2 SFDVKD come from the germline V gene. CDR3 length: 17 amino acids. The CDR3 DNA is TGTGCCACCAGTGATGCGCGGGCGGCGCTCGGCACAGATACGCAGTATTTT. It yields the protein CATSDARAALGTDTQYF.

V gene TRBV11-2 combines with J gene TRBJ2-7; D is possibly TRBD2 (5 bases). The V end was cut by 1 base, the J end by 4 bases, with 14 bases between. Germline V gives CDR1 SGHAT, CDR2 FQNNGV. This CDR3 spans 15 amino acids. In DNA form, the CDR3 reads TGTGCCAGCAGCTTAGGGGTGGTTGGGAGATACGAGCAGTACTTC. This sequence encodes CASSLGVVGRYEQYF.

The genes are TRBV25-1 and TRBJ1-2, with D unclear. Germline-derived CDR1 and CDR2 are MGHDK and SYGVNS. The CDR3 sequence is 13 residues long. V dropped 5 bases and J dropped 5 bases, with 12 bases sitting between them. The DNA of the CDR3 is TGTGCCAGCAGTCACCCCGACTGGTATGGCTACACCTTC. It yields the protein CASSHPDWYGYTF.

The V call is TRBV7-9, the J call TRBJ1-5; D ambiguous. V lost 0 bases to trimming and J lost 4 bases, with 28 bases between them. The CDR3 spans 21 residues. CDR1 and CDR2 (germline): SEHNR, FQNEAQ (reference sequence). This CDR3 is CASSLARWIRIESHKNQPQHF. The CDR3, as DNA: TGTGCCAGCAGCTTAGCGCGGTGGATAAGGATTGAATCCCACAAAAATCAGCCCCAGCATTTT.

This clonotype was seen many times. V and J are TRBV5-1 and TRBJ1-5; D unclear. This CDR3 is built from 15 residues. Germline values: CDR1 SGHRS, CDR2 YFSETQ. The V end was cut by 5 bases, the J end by 4 bases, with 16 bases between. The CDR3 sequence is CASRPDPTSNQPQHF. DNA for the CDR3: TGCGCCAGCAGACCGGACCCTACCTCAAATCAGCCCCAGCATTTT. Looking up the rest from reference TRBV5-1 and TRBJ1-5 gives the full variable domain: KAGVTQTPRYLIKTRGQQVTLSCSPISGHRSVSWYQQTPGQGLQFLFEYFSETQRNKGNFPGRFSGRQFSNSRSEMNVSTLELGDSALYLCASRPDPTSNQPQHFGDGTRLSIL.

This clonotype has ten or more counts. This rearrangement joins TRBV7-8 to TRBJ2-5; 8 nucleotides line up with TRBD2. Trimming removed 2 bases from V and 5 bases from J; junction bases left unmatched: 19. The CDR3 runs 19 residues. The germline CDR1 and CDR2 sequences are SGHVS and FQNEAQ. CDR3 DNA sequence: TGTGCCAGCAGCTTATACGGGGGGGCCCACAGGGAGCGGCGGGAGACCCAGTACTTC. It is translated as CASSLYGGAHRERRETQYF.

The chain couples TRBV12-3 or TRBV12-4 to TRBJ2-5, with D uncertain. The CDR3 has 14 residues. Trimming shortened V by 7 bases and J by 5 bases, and 17 bases separated the two germline ends. In nucleotides, the CDR3 is TGTGCCAGCACCGCGCCGTTGATGAGGGAGACCCAGTACTTC. It specifies CASTAPLMRETQYF.

There are many counts of this clonotype. The chain links TRBV4-1 to TRBJ1-6; weak D call: TRBD1 (6 bases). The CDR3 is 15 amino acids. Trimming took 7 bases from V and 0 from J, leaving 10 bases between them. CDR1 is MGHRA and CDR2 is YSYEKL in the germline V gene. The CDR3 bases are TGCGCCAGCATTTCGGACAGCTCCTATAATTCACCCCTCCACTTT. Its protein product is CASISDSSYNSPLHF.

This clonotype was observed a handful of times. Mismatch with germline at one junction end may stem from a read error. The chain couples TRBV2 to TRBJ1-4; D unclear. Germline V CDR1 and CDR2: SNHLY, FYNNEI. The CDR3 spans 16 residues. This CDR3 is CASSLPRGGGLEKLVF. The CDR3 DNA reads as TGTGCCAGCAGCCTCCCCCGGGGAGGAGGACTAGAAAAACTGGTTTTT.

This clonotype was picked up one time. The chain uses TRBV5-5 and TRBJ1-5; 8 nucleotides agree with TRBD1. The CDR3 loop spans 15 amino acids. The V and J ends lost 1 base and 4 bases, in that order; junction bases with no gene match: 4. Germline CDR1 reads SGHKS; CDR2 reads YYEKEE (reference sequence). CDR3 amino acids: CASSLWTGQNQPQHF. CDR3 bases: TGTGCCAGCAGCTTGTGGACAGGGCAAAATCAGCCCCAGCATTTT.

This clonotype appeared many times. This chain links TRBV2 with TRBJ1-4, with unresolved D. Trimming cost V 2 bases and J 8 bases, with 9 bases left between them. CDR3 length equals 13 residues. CDR1 is SNHLY, CDR2 FYNNEI, per germline. CDR3 sequence reads: CASSELEGEKLFF. CDR3 sequence (DNA): TGTGCCAGCAGTGAATTGGAAGGAGAAAAACTGTTTTTT.

This clonotype was counted at least ten times. V is TRBV19 and J is TRBJ2-7; D may be TRBD1 (5 bases). Germline CDR1 LNHDA, CDR2 SQIVND (reference sequence). Trimming shortened V by 4 bases and J by 2 bases, and 24 bases separated the two germline ends. The CDR3 length is 18 residues. The CDR3 here is CASSKAGPGEYSTYEQYF. The CDR3 region has the DNA TGTGCCAGTAGTAAAGCAGGGCCTGGGGAATACAGCACCTACGAGCAGTACTTC.

On this clonotype itself: A much more abundant neighbour one base away suggests this may be a read error. The J gene is TRBJ1-5, the V gene TRBV12-3 or TRBV12-4; D may be TRBD1 (5 bases). This CDR3 contains 15 residues. V was trimmed by 4 bases and J by 5 bases, leaving 15 bases between them. The CDR3 here is CASSSGERGYQPQHF. CDR3 in DNA: TGTGCCAGCAGTTCGGGGGAGAGAGGATATCAGCCCCAGCATTTT.

This clonotype has ten or more counts. This chain uses TRBV7-2 with TRBJ1-5; D uncertain. The germline CDR1 and CDR2 sequences are SGHTA and FQGNSA. The length of the CDR3 is 14 residues. The V end lost 5 bases, the J end lost 4 bases, and 12 bases lay between the germline ends. Here the CDR3 DNA reads TGTGCCAGCAGCCGTGACCATAGTAATCAGCCCCAGCATTTT. Translated, it gives CASSRDHSNQPQHF.

The chain links TRBV20-1 to TRBJ2-5; D may match TRBD1 or TRBD2 (5 bases each). From germline, CDR1 is DFQATT and CDR2 SNEGSKA (reference sequence). CDR3 length equals 14 residues. The V end lost 1 base, the J end lost 2 bases, and 11 bases lay between the germline ends. CDR3: CSARGDGRQETQYF. For the CDR3, the DNA is TGCAGTGCTAGAGGGGACGGACGACAAGAGACCCAGTACTTC.